The 11 T cell receptor beta chains given below trace back to one sample, sequenced in a study of memory CD4+ T cells and cytomegalovirus serostatus. Clones were read by immunoSEQ multiplex PCR, and TCRdb kept only the in-frame ones, dropping some. The table lists some 52,000 clones, about 80% of them singletons, with more than 1.5% in the top ten. Single viable CD3+CD4+CD8-CD45RO+ cells were sorted as the memory CD4+ T cells. Sample: memory CD4+ T cells from blood. These receptor sequences come from an adult in good health and CMV-seronegative.

The V gene is TRBV6-5, the J gene TRBJ2-7, with a weak D call TRBD1 (5 bases). Deletions cut 10 bases from V and 3 bases from J, with 10 bases between. The CDR3 loop spans 11 amino acids. Germline values: CDR1 MNHEY, CDR2 SVGAGI. In DNA, the CDR3 is TGTGCCAAGGACAAAGACTACGAGCAGTACTTC. As protein: CAKDKDYEQYF.

The chain is built from TRBV6-6 and TRBJ1-1; no clear D. The CDR3 runs to 13 residues. Germline CDR1 reads MNHNY; CDR2 reads SVGAGI (reference sequence). The germline V and J ends were trimmed by 2 bases and 3 bases, with 7 bases remaining between them. CDR3 DNA: TGTGCCAGCAGTTACATCCGGGACACTGAAGCTTTCTTT. This gives the protein CASSYIRDTEAFF.

Only a few counts were recorded for this clone. The chain uses TRBV7-9 and TRBJ2-7; D could derive from TRBD1 or TRBD2 (5 bases each). Germline V gene lookup returns CDR1 SEHNR and CDR2 FQNEAQ (reference sequence). Trimming stripped 1 base from V and 5 bases from J, with 12 bases between. The CDR3 extends over 14 amino acids. DNA for the CDR3: TGTGCCAGCAGCTTAGGTGGGGGATGGGACGAGCAGTACTTC. This encodes CASSLGGGWDEQYF.

The chain is built from TRBV28 and TRBJ1-5; D gene ambiguous. The V gene's germline CDR1 is MDHEN and CDR2 SYDVKM. V lost 5 bases and J lost 6, with 8 bases in between. The CDR3 is 12 amino acids. The CDR3 DNA reads as TGTGCCAGCAGTCTACGTTCTCAGCCCCAGCATTTT. Encoded protein: CASSLRSQPQHF.

The V call is TRBV5-8, the J call TRBJ2-2; 7 nucleotides match TRBD2. The CDR3 is 15 amino acids. The germline gives CDR1 SGHTS, CDR2 YDEGEE. J was trimmed by 1 base and V by 3 bases; bases with no gene match: 3. DNA for the CDR3: TGTGCCAGCAGCTGGGGACTACGGAACACCGGGGAGCTGTTTTTT. Translation gives CASSWGLRNTGELFF. Filled out from reference TRBV5-8 and TRBJ2-2, the complete variable domain reads EAGVTQSPTHLIKTRGQQATLRCSPISGHTSVYWYQQALGLGLQFLLWYDEGEERNRGNFPPRFSGRQFPNYSSELNVNALELEDSALYLCASSWGLRNTGELFFGEGSRLTVL.

The rearrangement joins TRBV5-4 to TRBJ1-6; D gene ambiguous. Germline V gene sequence: CDR1 SGHNT, CDR2 YYREEE (reference sequence). The CDR3 has 16 residues. Trimming took off 5 bases at V and 10 bases at J, with 22 bases between the two ends. The CDR3: CASRDSTTSRASPLHF. The CDR3 DNA sequence: TGTGCCAGCAGGGATTCTACAACTTCGCGGGCGTCACCCCTCCACTTT.

The CDR3 sequence is CASSFAGRGNTEAFF. In nucleotides, the CDR3 is TGTGCCAGCAGTTTCGCCGGTAGGGGGAACACTGAAGCTTTCTTT. The chain couples TRBV28 to TRBJ1-1, with TRBD1 as a possible D gene (5 bases). This CDR3 region has 15 residues. Germline CDR1 is MDHEN and CDR2 is SYDVKM. Trimming cost V 3 bases and J 1 base, with 12 bases left between them.

This clone was counted once. The V call is TRBV27, the J call TRBJ1-2, with TRBD1 as a possible D gene (6 bases). This CDR3 is 13 amino acids long. Between the trimmed V and J ends, which lost 6 bases and 9 bases, there was a span of 17 bases. Germline V gene sequence: CDR1 MNHEY, CDR2 SMNVEV (reference sequence). The CDR3 nucleotides read TGTGCCAGCAGCAGAACAGGGTCATCTCGCTACACCTTC. Its translation is CASSRTGSSRYTF.

The rearrangement joins TRBV28 to TRBJ1-6; D is unresolved. Germline values: CDR1 MDHEN, CDR2 SYDVKM. CDR3 length: 14 amino acids. V lost 2 bases and J 6 bases, leaving 8 bases between the germline ends. The CDR3: CASSLRAANSPLHF. Here the CDR3 DNA reads TGTGCCAGCAGTTTAAGGGCAGCTAATTCACCCCTCCACTTT.

The chain is built from TRBV2 and TRBJ2-1; possible D gene TRBD1, 6 bases. V lost 3 bases and J 4 bases, leaving 13 bases between the germline ends. The CDR3 totals 15 residues. Germline V lookup: CDR1 SNHLY, CDR2 FYNNEI. In nucleotides, the CDR3 is TGTGCCAGCAGTGAGCAACTGACAGGTTACAATGAGCAGTTCTTC. Translated: CASSEQLTGYNEQFF.

J is TRBJ1-2 and V is TRBV25-1, with D possibly matching TRBD1 (5 bases). From germline, CDR1 is MGHDK and CDR2 SYGVNS. CDR3 length: 15 amino acids. Trimming took 3 bases from V and 8 from J, leaving 19 bases between them. DNA for the CDR3: TGTGCCAGCAGTGACCCAGGTGGCGGGGCCGGGGGCTACACCTTC. Translated: CASSDPGGGAGGYTF.